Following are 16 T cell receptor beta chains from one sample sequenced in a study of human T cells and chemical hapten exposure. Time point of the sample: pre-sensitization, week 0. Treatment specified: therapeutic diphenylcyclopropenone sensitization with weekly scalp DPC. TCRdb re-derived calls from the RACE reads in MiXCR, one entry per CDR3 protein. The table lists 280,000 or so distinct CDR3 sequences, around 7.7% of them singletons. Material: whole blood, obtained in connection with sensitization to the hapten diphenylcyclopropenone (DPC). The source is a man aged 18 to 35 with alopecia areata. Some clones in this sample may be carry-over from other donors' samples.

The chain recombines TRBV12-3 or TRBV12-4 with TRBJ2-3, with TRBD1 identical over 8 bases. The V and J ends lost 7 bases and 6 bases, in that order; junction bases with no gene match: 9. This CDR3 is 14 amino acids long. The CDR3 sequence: CASIQQGGHDTQYF. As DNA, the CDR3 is TGTGCCAGCATCCAACAGGGGGGCCACGATACGCAGTATTTT.

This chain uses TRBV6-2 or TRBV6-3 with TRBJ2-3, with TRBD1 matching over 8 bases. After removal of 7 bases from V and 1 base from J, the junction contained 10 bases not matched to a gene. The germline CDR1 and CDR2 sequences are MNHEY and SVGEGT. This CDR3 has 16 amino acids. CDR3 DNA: TGTGCCAGCACCAAACCCCGGACAGGGCGCACAGATACGCAGTATTTT. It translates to CASTKPRTGRTDTQYF.

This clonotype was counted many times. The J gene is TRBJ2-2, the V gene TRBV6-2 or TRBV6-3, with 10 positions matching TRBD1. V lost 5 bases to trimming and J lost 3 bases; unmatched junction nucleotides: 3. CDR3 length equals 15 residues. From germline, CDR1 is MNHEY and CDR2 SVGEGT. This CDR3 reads CASSTGQGYTGELFF. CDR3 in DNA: TGTGCCAGCAGTACGGGACAGGGGTACACCGGGGAGCTGTTTTTT.

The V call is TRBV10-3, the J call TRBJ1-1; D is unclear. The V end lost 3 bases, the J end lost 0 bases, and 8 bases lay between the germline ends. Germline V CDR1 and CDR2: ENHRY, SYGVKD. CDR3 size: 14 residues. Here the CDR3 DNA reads TGTGCCATCAGTGAAGGAGAACTGAACACTGAAGCTTTCTTT. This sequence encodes CAISEGELNTEAFF.

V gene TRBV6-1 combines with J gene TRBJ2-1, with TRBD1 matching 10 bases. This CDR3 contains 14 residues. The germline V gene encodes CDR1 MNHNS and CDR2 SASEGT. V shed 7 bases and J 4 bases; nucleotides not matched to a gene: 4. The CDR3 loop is CASTPGQGYNEQFF. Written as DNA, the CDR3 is TGTGCCAGCACCCCGGGACAGGGGTACAATGAGCAGTTCTTC.

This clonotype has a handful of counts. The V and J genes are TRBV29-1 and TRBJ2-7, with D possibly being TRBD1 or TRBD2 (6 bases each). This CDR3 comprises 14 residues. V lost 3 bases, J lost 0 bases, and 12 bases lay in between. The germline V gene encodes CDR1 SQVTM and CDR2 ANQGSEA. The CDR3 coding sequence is TGCAGCGTTGAGGAGGGGGGCAGCTCCTACGAGCAGTACTTC. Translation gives CSVEEGGSSYEQYF.

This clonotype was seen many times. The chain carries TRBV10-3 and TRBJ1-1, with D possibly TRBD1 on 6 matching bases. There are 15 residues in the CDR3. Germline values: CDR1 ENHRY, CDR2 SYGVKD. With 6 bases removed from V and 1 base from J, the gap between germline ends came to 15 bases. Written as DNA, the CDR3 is TGTGCCATCAGGAGAGCAGGGGACGAGAACACTGAAGCTTTCTTT. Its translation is CAIRRAGDENTEAFF.

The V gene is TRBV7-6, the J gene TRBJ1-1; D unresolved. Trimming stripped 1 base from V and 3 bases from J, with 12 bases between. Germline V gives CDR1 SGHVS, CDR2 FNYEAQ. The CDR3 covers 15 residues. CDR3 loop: CASSLEQAFDTEAFF. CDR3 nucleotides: TGTGCCAGCAGCTTAGAGCAGGCCTTTGACACTGAAGCTTTCTTT. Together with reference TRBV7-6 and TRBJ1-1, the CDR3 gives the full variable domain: GAGVSQSPRYKVTKRGQDVALRCDPISGHVSLYWYRQALGQGPEFLTYFNYEAQQDKSGLPNDRFSAERPEGSISTLTIQRTEQRDSAMYRCASSLEQAFDTEAFFGQGTRLTVV.

DNA of the CDR3: TGTGCCAGCAGTGAATCCTGGGCAGATAATTCACCCCTCCACTTT. The encoded protein is CASSESWADNSPLHF. The V gene is TRBV25-1, the J gene TRBJ1-6; no clear D gene. V shed 1 base and J shed 5 bases, with 9 bases lying between them. This CDR3 has 15 amino acids. CDR1 and CDR2 from the germline V gene are MGHDK and SYGVNS.

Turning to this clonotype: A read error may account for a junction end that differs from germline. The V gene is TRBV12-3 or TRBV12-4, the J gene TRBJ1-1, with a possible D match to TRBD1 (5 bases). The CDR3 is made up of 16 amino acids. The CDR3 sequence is CVSRARVGEANTEAFF. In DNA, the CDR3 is TGTGTCAGCCGTGCCCGAGTAGGGGAGGCGAACACTGAAGCTTTCTTT.

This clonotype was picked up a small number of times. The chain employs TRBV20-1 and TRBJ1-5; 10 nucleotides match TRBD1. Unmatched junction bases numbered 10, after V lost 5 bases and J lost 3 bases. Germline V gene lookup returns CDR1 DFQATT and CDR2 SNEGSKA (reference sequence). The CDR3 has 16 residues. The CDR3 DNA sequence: TGCAGTGCTTATTTGACAGGGGGCCTTTCCAATCAGCCCCAGCATTTT. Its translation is CSAYLTGGLSNQPQHF.

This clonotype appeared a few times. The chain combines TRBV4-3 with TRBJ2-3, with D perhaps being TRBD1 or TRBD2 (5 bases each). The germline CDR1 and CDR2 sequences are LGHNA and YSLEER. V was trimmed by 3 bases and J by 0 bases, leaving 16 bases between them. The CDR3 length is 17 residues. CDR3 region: CASSQLRGKTSTDTQYF. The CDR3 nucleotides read TGCGCCAGCAGCCAGCTGAGGGGTAAGACTAGCACAGATACGCAGTATTTT.

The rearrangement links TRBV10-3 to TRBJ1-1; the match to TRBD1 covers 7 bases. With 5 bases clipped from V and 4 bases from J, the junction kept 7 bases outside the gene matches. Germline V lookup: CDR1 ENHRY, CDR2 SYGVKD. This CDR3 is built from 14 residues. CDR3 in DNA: TGTGCCATCAGTTCGACAGGGAGGGGCACTGAAGCTTTCTTT. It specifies CAISSTGRGTEAFF.

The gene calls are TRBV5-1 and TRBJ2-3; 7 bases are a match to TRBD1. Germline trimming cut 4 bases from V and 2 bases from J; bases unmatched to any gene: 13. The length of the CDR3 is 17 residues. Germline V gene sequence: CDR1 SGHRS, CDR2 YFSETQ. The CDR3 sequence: CASSPGDSELDTDTQYF. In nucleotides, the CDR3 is TGCGCCAGCAGCCCAGGGGACAGCGAGCTCGACACAGATACGCAGTATTTT.

In nucleotides, the CDR3 is TGCAGCGTTGTCTCCGCTTCAGTCGAGGGCTACACCTTC. It translates to CSVVSASVEGYTF. V usage is TRBV29-1 and J usage is TRBJ1-2; D not resolved. Per germline, CDR1 SQVTM and CDR2 ANQGSEA. The CDR3 totals 13 residues. Trimming cost V 4 bases and J 8 bases, with 17 bases left between them.

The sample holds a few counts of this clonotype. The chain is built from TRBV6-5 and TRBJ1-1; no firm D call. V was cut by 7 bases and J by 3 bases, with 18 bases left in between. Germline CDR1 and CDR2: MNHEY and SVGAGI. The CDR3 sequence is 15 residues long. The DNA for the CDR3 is TGTGCCAGCACCCCACGGGTCCTAGTCGACACTGAAGCTTTCTTT. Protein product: CASTPRVLVDTEAFF.